These 27 T cell receptor beta chains share one sample of origin, sequenced in a study of blood T cells in healthy people across ages. Primers used in a second PCR of about 6 to 12 cycles were a sample-barcoded 5' primer and a J-beta primer mix. In TCRdb, the 5' RACE reads were re-called with MiXCR into one record per CDR3 protein. The table lists more than 1.4 million distinct CDR3 sequences, around 39% of them singletons. Material for sequencing was blood. Source of these receptors: a woman younger than 35 in good health.

This clonotype was seen ten or more times. The chain uses TRBV29-1 and TRBJ2-3; the D is unclear. The CDR3 sequence is 12 residues long. V was clipped by 8 bases and J by 6 bases, with 15 bases between them. The germline V gene has CDR1 SQVTM and CDR2 ANQGSEA. The CDR3 DNA reads as TGCAGCTCGACGGACGGCCTTGATACGCAGTATTTT. It yields the protein CSSTDGLDTQYF.

The J gene is TRBJ1-5, the V gene TRBV2; D remains ambiguous. Looked up from germline, CDR1 is SNHLY and CDR2 is FYNNEI. The CDR3 sequence is 15 residues long. V shed 5 bases and J shed 2 bases, with 13 bases lying between them. The CDR3 DNA is TGTGCCAGCAGTAGGGAGGCCCAGGGCAATCAGCCCCAGCATTTT. It translates to CASSREAQGNQPQHF.

V gene TRBV5-1 combines with J gene TRBJ2-4; perhaps TRBD2 as D (6 bases). The closer fit of TRBJ2-7 to the DNA end suggests the J call may be wrong. Germline loops: CDR1 SGHRS, CDR2 YFSETQ. The CDR3 is 14 amino acids. CDR3 DNA: TGCGCCAGCAGCTTCGGCGGGACGGTCGGCGAGCAGTACTTC. As protein: CASSFGGTVGEQYF.

The chain combines TRBV10-3 with TRBJ1-5; D is perhaps TRBD1 (5 bases). CDR1 and CDR2 (germline): ENHRY, SYGVKD. The CDR3 totals 13 residues. V lost 10 bases, J lost 0 bases, and 10 bases lay in between. In DNA, the CDR3 is TGTGCCACGCTAGGGGATAGCAATCAGCCCCAGCATTTT. It translates to CATLGDSNQPQHF.

The J gene is TRBJ2-5, the V gene TRBV6-2 or TRBV6-3, with 7 bases lining up with TRBD2. The CDR3 covers 13 residues. Germline CDR1 MNHEY, CDR2 SVGEGT. With 4 bases clipped from V and 11 bases from J, the junction kept 10 bases outside the gene matches. CDR3 DNA sequence: TGTGCCAGCAGTTCCGGCGGGAGCCGCCAGCAGTACTTC. Protein product: CASSSGGSRQQYF.

V usage is TRBV5-1 and J usage is TRBJ1-2, with 11 nucleotides matching TRBD1. Germline V gene data show CDR1 as SGHRS and CDR2 as YFSETQ. This CDR3 contains 14 residues. Trimming cost V 4 bases and J 8 bases; bases outside gene matches: 7. The CDR3 reads CASSVGQGAGGYTF. The CDR3 region has the DNA TGCGCCAGCAGCGTCGGACAGGGGGCGGGAGGCTACACCTTC. The full variable domain, in which reference TRBV5-1 and TRBJ1-2 provide the parts outside the CDR3, is KAGVTQTPRYLIKTRGQQVTLSCSPISGHRSVSWYQQTPGQGLQFLFEYFSETQRNKGNFPGRFSGRQFSNSRSEMNVSTLELGDSALYLCASSVGQGAGGYTFGSGTRLTVV.

With respect to this clonotype: The germline gene is not matched at one end of the junction; a read error may be the cause. J is TRBJ2-7 and V is TRBV3-1, with D uncertain. The CDR3 consists of 14 residues. CDR1 LGHDT and CDR2 YNNKEL come from the germline V gene (reference sequence). In DNA, the CDR3 is TGTGCCAGCAGCCCTCTGGGGTTGACCTACGGGCAGTACTTC. Translated: CASSPLGLTYGQYF.

This clonotype was observed a few times. The chain uses TRBV6-1 and TRBJ2-5; 7 nucleotides agree with TRBD1. Germline CDR1 MNHNS, CDR2 SASEGT. This CDR3 has 14 residues. With 7 bases clipped from V and 5 bases from J, the junction kept 10 bases outside the gene matches. CDR3 nucleotides: TGTGCCAGCAAGACAGGGCCGAATGGGGAGACCCAGTACTTC. Protein sequence: CASKTGPNGETQYF.

This rearrangement joins TRBV20-1 to TRBJ1-4; TRBD1 matches at 10 bases. Germline CDR1 and CDR2: DFQATT and SNEGSKA (reference sequence). The CDR3 sequence is 14 residues long. Unmatched junction bases numbered 7, after V lost 6 bases and J lost 6 bases. The CDR3 bases are TGCAGTGCCGCCGCCGGGACAGGGGATGAAAAACTGTTTTTT. Its protein product is CSAAAGTGDEKLFF.

The chain recombines TRBV11-2 with TRBJ2-4; D unresolved. The DNA end is a closer match to TRBJ2-7, so the J assignment may be wrong. Germline V gene lookup returns CDR1 SGHAT and CDR2 FQNNGV. The CDR3 is 14 residues long. The CDR3 region is CASSVSPATYEQYF. The CDR3 DNA is TGTGCCAGCAGCGTATCTCCGGCCACATACGAGCAGTACTTC.

The rearrangement uses TRBV7-3 and TRBJ2-3; TRBD2 matches 9 bases. J lost 6 bases, V lost 1 base, and 8 bases had no gene match. CDR1 is SGHTA and CDR2 is FQGTGA in the germline V gene. This CDR3 region has 16 residues. The CDR3 bases are TGTGCCAGCAGCTTAAGGCGGGGGGGCGTTGGTGATACGCAGTATTTT. Amino acids: CASSLRRGGVGDTQYF.

This clonotype was detected only a few times. The chain is built from TRBV20-1 and TRBJ2-4; 9 nucleotides agree with TRBD2. The CDR3 contains 15 residues. V shed 0 bases, J shed 8 bases, and the junction held 8 bases outside the gene matches. Germline V gene lookup returns CDR1 DFQATT and CDR2 SNEGSKA (reference sequence). This CDR3 is CSARDLDSGSDIQYF. The DNA for the CDR3 is TGCAGTGCTAGAGATCTTGATAGCGGGAGTGACATTCAGTACTTC.

Only one count was recorded for this clonotype. CDR3 in DNA: TGTGCCAGCAGCGTAGGCACAGGGGCCCACTACGAGCAGTACTTC. Translated: CASSVGTGAHYEQYF. The chain couples TRBV9 to TRBJ2-7; 7 nucleotides agree with TRBD1. The CDR3 has 15 residues. J was trimmed by 3 bases and V by 0 bases; bases with no gene match: 6. Germline lookup yields CDR1 SGDLS and CDR2 YYNGEE.

The sample holds many counts of this clonotype. This chain links TRBV29-1 with TRBJ2-5, with no clear D. V lost 4 bases and J lost 1, with 7 bases in between. The CDR3 is 12 amino acids. CDR1 is SQVTM and CDR2 is ANQGSEA in the germline V gene. CDR3: CSVGLTQETQYF. In DNA form, the CDR3 reads TGCAGCGTTGGACTCACCCAAGAGACCCAGTACTTC.

This sequence joins TRBV27 and TRBJ1-2, with 9 positions matching TRBD1. From germline, CDR1 is MNHEY and CDR2 SMNVEV (reference sequence). This CDR3 spans 16 amino acids. The J segment lost 5 bases and the V segment lost 5 bases, leaving 12 bases of the junction unmatched. The CDR3 region is CASSRSGQGPIYGYTF. In nucleotides, the CDR3 is TGTGCCAGCAGTAGATCGGGACAGGGACCGATATATGGCTACACCTTC.

The chain combines TRBV29-1 with TRBJ2-1; a weak D match, TRBD2 (7 bases). Germline CDR1 reads SQVTM; CDR2 reads ANQGSEA. Trimming cost V 3 bases and J 0 bases, with 18 bases left between them. There are 17 residues in the CDR3. CDR3 in DNA: TGCAGCGTTGAGGTCCTAGGGGGGGACTACTCCTACAATGAGCAGTTCTTC. Its translation is CSVEVLGGDYSYNEQFF.

This clonotype came up many times. This chain joins TRBV12-3 or TRBV12-4 and TRBJ1-2; D unresolved. Trimming left V 5 bases short and J 5 bases short, with 12 bases between. The CDR3 extends over 13 amino acids. The CDR3 sequence: CASSPTRSYGYTF. The CDR3, as DNA: TGTGCCAGCAGTCCTACCAGATCTTATGGCTACACCTTC.

Only a few counts were recorded for this clonotype. The DNA for the CDR3 is TGTGCCTGGCGACGACAGGCTGGAAACTACGAGCAGTACTTC. Its translation is CAWRRQAGNYEQYF. The genes are TRBV30 and TRBJ2-7, with D perhaps TRBD1 (6 bases). Germline lookup yields CDR1 GTSNPN and CDR2 SVGIG (reference sequence). This CDR3 comprises 14 residues. Deletions cut 5 bases from V and 3 bases from J, with 17 bases between.

The genes are TRBV5-1 and TRBJ2-3; no reliable D call. Germline V lookup: CDR1 SGHRS, CDR2 YFSETQ. The CDR3 loop spans 14 amino acids. The ends were cut back, 2 bases at V and 3 bases at J, with 10 bases in the middle. The CDR3 spells CASSLLYETDTQYF. CDR3 DNA sequence: TGCGCCAGCAGCTTACTTTACGAAACAGATACGCAGTATTTT.

The chain is built from TRBV20-1 and TRBJ2-1, with D maybe TRBD2 (6 bases). The CDR3 consists of 14 residues. From germline, CDR1 is DFQATT and CDR2 SNEGSKA (reference sequence). The V end lost 5 bases, the J end lost 2 bases, and 13 bases lay between the germline ends. The CDR3 DNA reads as TGCAGTGCTGCCCTTACTAGCACCTACAATGAGCAGTTCTTC. Residues: CSAALTSTYNEQFF.

This clonotype has a single count. V is TRBV28 and J is TRBJ1-5, with unresolved D. The CDR3 totals 14 residues. V lost 8 bases to trimming and J lost 2 bases, with 13 bases between them. From germline, CDR1 is MDHEN and CDR2 SYDVKM. CDR3 in amino acids: CASRRVPGNQPQHF. In DNA form, the CDR3 reads TGTGCCAGCCGTCGGGTCCCCGGCAATCAGCCCCAGCATTTT.

The chain recombines TRBV7-6 with TRBJ1-4; 10 bases are a match to TRBD1. The V and J ends lost 5 bases and 6 bases, in that order; junction bases with no gene match: 3. The V gene's germline CDR1 is SGHVS and CDR2 FNYEAQ. This CDR3 contains 14 residues. The CDR3 sequence is CASSRDRGYEKLFF. CDR3 sequence (DNA): TGTGCCAGCAGCCGGGACAGGGGATATGAAAAACTGTTTTTT.

This clonotype appeared many times. The chain carries TRBV27 and TRBJ1-3, with a possible D match to TRBD1 (6 bases). V lost 5 bases to trimming and J lost 2 bases, with 16 bases between them. CDR3 length: 16 residues. From germline, CDR1 is MNHEY and CDR2 SMNVEV (reference sequence). CDR3 sequence: CASSLQGKGPGNTIYF. The DNA of the CDR3 is TGTGCCAGCAGTCTACAGGGAAAGGGTCCTGGAAACACCATATATTTT.

The CDR3 sequence: CASSPPGGEADTQYF. For the CDR3, the DNA is TGCGCCAGCAGCCCTCCGGGAGGGGAAGCAGATACGCAGTATTTT. The chain recombines TRBV5-1 with TRBJ2-3; 8 nucleotides line up with TRBD2. There are 15 residues in the CDR3. V gave up 4 bases and J gave up 4 bases; unmatched junction bases: 8. CDR1 and CDR2 from the germline V gene are SGHRS and YFSETQ.

The V gene is TRBV6-6, the J gene TRBJ1-5; 8 nucleotides align to TRBD1. The V gene's germline CDR1 is MNHNY and CDR2 SVGAGI (reference sequence). The CDR3 is 13 residues long. V shed 11 bases and J 1 base; nucleotides not matched to a gene: 4. The CDR3 protein is CAGGQGSNQPQHF. The CDR3, as DNA: TGTGCCGGCGGACAGGGAAGCAATCAGCCCCAGCATTTT.

This clonotype showed up just once. The rearrangement joins TRBV29-1 to TRBJ1-2; a possible D gene is TRBD1 (6 bases). Germline V gene data show CDR1 as SQVTM and CDR2 as ANQGSEA. The length of the CDR3 is 13 residues. V lost 6 bases and J lost 8, with 19 bases in between. CDR3 nucleotides: TGCAGCGTGGAGGTAGCAGGGGCGCGGGGCTACACCTTC. Its protein is CSVEVAGARGYTF.

The J gene is TRBJ2-5, the V gene TRBV30; D may correspond to TRBD1 or TRBD2 (5 bases each). This CDR3 is 14 amino acids long. Trimming stripped 1 base from V and 1 base from J, with 10 bases between. Germline CDR1 is GTSNPN and CDR2 is SVGIG (reference sequence). In DNA form, the CDR3 reads TGTGCCTGGAGTGCGGGACCATTCCAAGAGACCCAGTACTTC. The encoded protein is CAWSAGPFQETQYF.